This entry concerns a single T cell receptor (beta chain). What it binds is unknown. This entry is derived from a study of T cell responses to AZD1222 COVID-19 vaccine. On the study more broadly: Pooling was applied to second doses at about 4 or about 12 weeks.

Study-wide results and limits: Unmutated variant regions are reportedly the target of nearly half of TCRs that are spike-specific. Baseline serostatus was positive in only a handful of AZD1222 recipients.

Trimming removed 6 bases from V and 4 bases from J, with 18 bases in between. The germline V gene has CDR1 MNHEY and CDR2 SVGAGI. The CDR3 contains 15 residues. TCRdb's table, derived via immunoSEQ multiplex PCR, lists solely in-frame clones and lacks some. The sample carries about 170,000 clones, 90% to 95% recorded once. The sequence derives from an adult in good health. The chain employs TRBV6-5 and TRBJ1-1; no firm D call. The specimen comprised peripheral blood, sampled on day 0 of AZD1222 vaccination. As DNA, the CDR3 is TGTGCCAGCAGCCCGCGGAGTTCCCAGAGCACTGAAGCTTTCTTT. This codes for CASSPRSSQSTEAFF.